This T cell receptor (beta chain) derives from a study of cytomegalovirus exposure and HLA in healthy donors. Findings and limits, study-wide: The Asian-associated ancestry cluster reportedly had fewer N-insertions than the roughly 670-donor mean in a later analysis. An analysis that was carried out later associated 15,000 to 20,000 TCR beta sequences with HLA alleles at 0.05 false discovery rate.

V lost 7 bases, J lost 2 bases, and 2 bases stayed unmatched. Germline V CDR1 and CDR2: GTSNPN, SVGIG (reference sequence). CDR3 length: 13 residues. This clone was picked up a small number of times. What it binds is unknown. PCR employed 60 Vbeta and 13 Jbeta primers. Some clones are missing from TCRdb's copy, which holds only in-frame ones; the method was immunoSEQ multiplex PCR. The table includes around 160,000 clones, roughly 77% detected once. V is TRBV30 and J is TRBJ1-3; 10 bases fit TRBD1. This clonotype was obtained from a woman between 35 and 50 years old in good health and CMV-seropositive. The sequenced sample was PBMCs. The CDR3 region has the DNA TGTGCCTTAGGACAGGGGGCTGGAAACACCATATATTTT. It translates to CALGQGAGNTIYF.